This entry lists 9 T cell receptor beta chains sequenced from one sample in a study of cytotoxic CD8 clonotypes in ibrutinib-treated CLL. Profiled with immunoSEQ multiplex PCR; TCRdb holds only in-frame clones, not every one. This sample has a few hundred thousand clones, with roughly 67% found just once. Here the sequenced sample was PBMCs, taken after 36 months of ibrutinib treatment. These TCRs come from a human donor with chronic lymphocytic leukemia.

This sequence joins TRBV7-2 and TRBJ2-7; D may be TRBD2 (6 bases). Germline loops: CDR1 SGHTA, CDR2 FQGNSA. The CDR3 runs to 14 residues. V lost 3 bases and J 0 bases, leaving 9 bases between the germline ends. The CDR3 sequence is CASSLGLTSYEQYF. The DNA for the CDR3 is TGTGCCAGCAGCTTGGGACTGACCTCCTACGAGCAGTACTTC.

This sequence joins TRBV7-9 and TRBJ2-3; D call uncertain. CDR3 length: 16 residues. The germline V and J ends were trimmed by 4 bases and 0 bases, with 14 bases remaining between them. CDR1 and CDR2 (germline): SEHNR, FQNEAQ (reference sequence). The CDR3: CASSSPISPSTDTQYF. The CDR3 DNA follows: TGTGCCAGCAGCTCCCCTATCTCACCTAGCACAGATACGCAGTATTTT.

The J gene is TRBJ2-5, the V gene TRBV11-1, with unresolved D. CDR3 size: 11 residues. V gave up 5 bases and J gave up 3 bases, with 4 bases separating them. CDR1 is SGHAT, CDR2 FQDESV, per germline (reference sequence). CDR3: CASSDEETQYF. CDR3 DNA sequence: TGTGCCAGCAGCGACGAAGAGACCCAGTACTTC.

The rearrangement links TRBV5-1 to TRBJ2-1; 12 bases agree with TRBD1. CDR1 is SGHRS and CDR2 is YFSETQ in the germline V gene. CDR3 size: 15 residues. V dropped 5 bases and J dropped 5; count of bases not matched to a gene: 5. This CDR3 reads CASRLGTGGNNEQFF. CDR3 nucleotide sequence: TGCGCCAGCAGGCTAGGGACAGGGGGCAACAATGAGCAGTTCTTC.

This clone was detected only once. CDR3 protein: CASSPMGGGEQYF. The CDR3 DNA follows: TGTGCCAGCTCACCAATGGGAGGAGGGGAGCAGTACTTC. This sequence joins TRBV18 and TRBJ2-7; a possible D gene is TRBD2 (6 bases). The V end was cut by 2 bases, the J end by 7 bases, with 12 bases between. Germline-derived CDR1 and CDR2 are KGHSH and LQKENI. This CDR3 has 13 amino acids.

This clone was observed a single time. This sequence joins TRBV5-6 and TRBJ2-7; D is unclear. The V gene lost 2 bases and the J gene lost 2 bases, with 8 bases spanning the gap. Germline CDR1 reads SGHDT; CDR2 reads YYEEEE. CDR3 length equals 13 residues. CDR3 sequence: CASSFGNAYEQYF. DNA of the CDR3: TGTGCCAGCAGCTTCGGTAACGCCTACGAGCAGTACTTC.

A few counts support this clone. The CDR3 coding sequence is TGTGCCAGCAGCCCAACGGGAGCGGGAGTTTCCTACAATGAGCAGTTCTTC. Translating gives CASSPTGAGVSYNEQFF. This rearrangement joins TRBV9 to TRBJ2-1, with TRBD2 matching over 8 bases. Germline lookup yields CDR1 SGDLS and CDR2 YYNGEE. V lost 4 bases and J lost 1; bases outside the gene matches: 10. The CDR3 totals 17 residues. The full variable domain, its missing parts supplied by reference TRBV9 and TRBJ2-1, is DSGVTQTPKHLITATGQRVTLRCSPRSGDLSVYWYQQSLDQGLQFLIQYYNGEERAKGNILERFSAQQFPDLHSELNLSSLELGDSALYFCASSPTGAGVSYNEQFFGPGTRLTVL.

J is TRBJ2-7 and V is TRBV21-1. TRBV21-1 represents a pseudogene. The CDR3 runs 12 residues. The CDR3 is CASPGRGYEQYF. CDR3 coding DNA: TGTGCCAGTCCGGGACGGGGCTACGAGCAGTACTTC.

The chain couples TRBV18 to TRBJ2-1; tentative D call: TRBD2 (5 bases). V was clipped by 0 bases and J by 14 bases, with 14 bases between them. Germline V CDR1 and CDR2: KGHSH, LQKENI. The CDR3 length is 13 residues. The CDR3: CASSPPGYAREFF. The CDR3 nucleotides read TGTGCCAGCTCACCACCAGGTTATGCGAGGGAGTTCTTC. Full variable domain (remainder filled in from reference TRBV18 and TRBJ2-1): NAGVMQNPRHLVRRRGQEARLRCSPMKGHSHVYWYRQLPEEGLKFMVYLQKENIIDESGMPKERFSAEFPKEGPSILRIQQVVRGDSAAYFCASSPPGYAREFFGPGTRLTVL.